The clone carrying this TCR beta chain was counted only a few times. No antigen is known for it. The data stem from a study of identical twins. Study conclusions and caveats: Sharing of beta out-of-frame sequences by twins showed a weaker excess. Alpha sequences that were out-of-frame and twin-shared showed an excess of low generation probability.

Via MiXCR, TCRdb re-called the 5' RACE reads, giving one row per CDR3 protein. The sample carries 700,000 or so distinct CDR3 sequences, 8.6% recorded once. V dropped 5 bases and J dropped 8; count of bases not matched to a gene: 14. CDR3 length: 15 residues. These sequences were also reported in another study, on yellow fever vaccine responses in identical twins.

The sequenced sample was PBMCs. V is TRBV12-3 or TRBV12-4 and J is TRBJ1-2; 7 nucleotides match TRBD1. This TCR was sampled from a young woman in good health. The CDR3 region is CASSIYRQGRGGYTF. CDR3 nucleotide sequence: TGTGCCAGCAGTATATATCGACAGGGAAGGGGCGGCTACACCTTC.